This passage covers 27 T cell receptor beta chains from one sample sequenced in a study of T cells in localized non-small cell lung cancer. Profiled with immunoSEQ multiplex PCR; TCRdb holds only in-frame clones, not every one. The data contain about 15,000 clones, more than 75% of them singletons. The sample was peripheral blood mononuclear cells, taken before any cancer treatment. The receptors come from a male donor at least 60 years old with stage II lung adenocarcinoma.

The V call is TRBV5-1, the J call TRBJ2-3; possibly TRBD1 or TRBD2 for D (6 bases each). Trimming took 1 base from V and 5 from J, leaving 11 bases between them. The CDR3 consists of 14 residues. The germline gives CDR1 SGHRS, CDR2 YFSETQ. CDR3 loop: CASSLKGGRDTQYF. The CDR3 region has the DNA TGCGCCAGCAGCTTGAAGGGGGGCAGAGATACGCAGTATTTT.

The chain is built from TRBV25-1 and TRBJ1-2, with a possible D match to TRBD1 (6 bases). CDR1 is MGHDK and CDR2 is SYGVNS in the germline V gene. Trimming stripped 4 bases from V and 8 bases from J, with 26 bases between. The CDR3 has 17 residues. The DNA of the CDR3 is TGTGCCAGCAGTGCAGGCGCAACGTCAGGGGCGACGAGGGGCTACACCTTC. The encoded protein is CASSAGATSGATRGYTF.

This rearrangement joins TRBV7-9 to TRBJ1-2; D call uncertain. Germline V gene data show CDR1 as SEHNR and CDR2 as FQNEAQ (reference sequence). CDR3 length equals 15 residues. Trimming left V 5 bases short and J 2 bases short, with 15 bases between. This CDR3 is CASSPSANLNYGYTF. In DNA form, the CDR3 reads TGTGCCAGCAGCCCCTCCGCGAATCTCAACTATGGCTACACCTTC.

The genes are TRBV15 and TRBJ2-5; TRBD2 aligns across 7 bases. The V gene's germline CDR1 is LNHNV and CDR2 YYDKDF (reference sequence). The CDR3 has 12 residues. V trimming: 8 bases; J trimming: 5 bases; junction bases outside the gene matches: 5. CDR3 sequence reads: CATGGEWETQYF. DNA of the CDR3: TGTGCCACCGGGGGGGAGTGGGAGACCCAGTACTTC. The complete variable domain, with remaining parts taken from reference TRBV15 and TRBJ2-5, reads DAMVIQNPRYQVTQFGKPVTLSCSQTLNHNVMYWYQQKSSQAPKLLFHYYDKDFNNEADTPDNFQSRRPNTSFCFLDIRSPGLGDTAMYLCATGGEWETQYFGPGTRLLVL.

This sequence joins TRBV19 and TRBJ1-5; 8 bases are shared with TRBD1. Germline V CDR1 and CDR2: LNHDA, SQIVND (reference sequence). With V trimmed by 5 bases and J by 4 bases, 10 bases remained unmatched. This CDR3 region has 16 residues. The CDR3 region is CASSPRNRGENQPQHF. The CDR3 nucleotides read TGTGCCAGTAGTCCCCGCAACAGGGGGGAGAATCAGCCCCAGCATTTT.

This chain joins TRBV6-1 and TRBJ1-4; tentatively, D is TRBD1 (5 bases). CDR3 length: 15 amino acids. Germline CDR1 and CDR2: MNHNS and SASEGT. The ends were cut back, 6 bases at V and 6 bases at J, with 17 bases in the middle. In DNA, the CDR3 is TGTGCCAGCAGCCTCGGCAGGGCGTGGGATGAAAAACTGTTTTTT. Amino acids: CASSLGRAWDEKLFF.

About this clone: The junction shows a germline mismatch at one end, possibly a read error. The V call is TRBV27, the J call TRBJ2-7; D unresolved. Germline CDR1 reads MNHEY; CDR2 reads SMNVEV (reference sequence). The CDR3 length is 14 residues. The CDR3 sequence is CAGSTTTYSYEQYF. CDR3 sequence (DNA): TGTGCCGGCAGTACCACGACCTACTCCTACGAGCAGTACTTC.

CDR3 protein: CASGLPGGGPYEQYF. CDR3 nucleotides: TGTGCTAGTGGTTTGCCCGGGGGGGGCCCCTACGAGCAGTACTTC. This sequence joins TRBV12-5 and TRBJ2-7, with 8 bases fitting TRBD2. This CDR3 spans 15 amino acids. Germline V lookup: CDR1 LGHNT, CDR2 FRNRAP. The V gene end was trimmed by 2 bases and the J gene end by 2 bases; junction bases not matched to a gene: 5.

Of note for this clone: One junction end disagrees with the germline gene, perhaps due to a read error. The same CDR3 is also encoded by other DNA sequences in this sample. V usage is TRBV18 and J usage is TRBJ1-1; D is ambiguous. The CDR3 length is 15 residues. The germline V gene has CDR1 KGHSH and CDR2 LQKENI. CDR3 protein: CASSWANSMNTEAFF. CDR3 nucleotide sequence: TGCGCCAGCTCATGGGCGAACTCCATGAACACTGAAGCTTTCTTT.

The rearrangement links TRBV5-8 to TRBJ2-1, with D unclear. With 1 base removed from V and 5 bases from J, the gap between germline ends came to 10 bases. Germline CDR1 SGHTS, CDR2 YDEGEE. CDR3 length equals 14 residues. The DNA for the CDR3 is TGTGCCAGCAGCTTGTGGAACAGCAACAATGAGCAGTTCTTC. Its protein is CASSLWNSNNEQFF.

The chain has TRBV28 and TRBJ1-1; D ambiguous. The V gene lost 4 bases and the J gene lost 1 base, with 13 bases spanning the gap. The CDR3 loop spans 15 amino acids. Germline V gives CDR1 MDHEN, CDR2 SYDVKM. The CDR3 is CASSSPTRTNTEAFF. The CDR3 nucleotides are TGTGCCAGCAGTTCGCCGACAAGGACGAACACTGAAGCTTTCTTT.

This sequence joins TRBV28 and TRBJ1-3; D gene ambiguous. Trimming took 8 bases from V and 0 from J, leaving 11 bases between them. CDR1 MDHEN and CDR2 SYDVKM come from the germline V gene. The CDR3 is made up of 14 amino acids. CDR3 region: CASERPFSGNTIYF. The CDR3, as DNA: TGTGCCAGCGAGCGACCGTTCTCTGGAAACACCATATATTTT. Full variable domain (rest looked up from reference TRBV28 and TRBJ1-3): DVKVTQSSRYLVKRTGEKVFLECVQDMDHENMFWYRQDPGLGLRLIYFSYDVKMKEKGDIPEGYSVSREKKERFSLILESASTNQTSMYLCASERPFSGNTIYFGEGSWLTVV.

The chain has TRBV28 and TRBJ1-2; the D gene is possibly TRBD1 (5 bases). Trimming took 3 bases from V and 2 from J, leaving 10 bases between them. The CDR3 consists of 14 residues. Germline V lookup: CDR1 MDHEN, CDR2 SYDVKM. The CDR3 spells CASSLVRGNYGYTF. CDR3 bases: TGTGCCAGCAGTTTGGTACGGGGGAACTATGGCTACACCTTC.

The chain links TRBV28 to TRBJ1-5; 10 bases fit TRBD1. With V trimmed by 5 bases and J by 6 bases, 7 bases remained unmatched. The V gene's germline CDR1 is MDHEN and CDR2 SYDVKM. The CDR3 runs 15 residues. CDR3 in amino acids: CASSTSDRGRQPQHF. As DNA, the CDR3 is TGTGCCAGCAGTACTTCCGACAGGGGGCGTCAGCCCCAGCATTTT.

The rearrangement joins TRBV28 to TRBJ2-2; D remains unclear. Deletions cut 4 bases from V and 2 bases from J, with 5 bases between. Germline V gives CDR1 MDHEN, CDR2 SYDVKM. The length of the CDR3 is 13 residues. The CDR3 reads CASSWGNTGELFF. The CDR3 DNA follows: TGTGCCAGCAGTTGGGGTAACACCGGGGAGCTGTTTTTT.

V gene TRBV5-5 combines with J gene TRBJ1-1, with 9 nucleotides matching TRBD1. V lost 4 bases and J lost 4; bases outside the gene matches: 11. This CDR3 has 16 amino acids. The germline V gene encodes CDR1 SGHKS and CDR2 YYEKEE (reference sequence). In nucleotides, the CDR3 is TGTGCCAGCAGCCTACTGGACAGGGGAGAGGGCACTGAAGCTTTCTTT. It yields the protein CASSLLDRGEGTEAFF.

The V call is TRBV2, the J call TRBJ2-5; TRBD1 agrees at 8 bases. This CDR3 has 15 amino acids. V shed 4 bases, J shed 5 bases, and the junction held 9 bases outside the gene matches. Looked up from germline, CDR1 is SNHLY and CDR2 is FYNNEI. For the CDR3, the DNA is TGTGCCAGCAGTGTCGACAGGGGAGAATCGGAGACCCAGTACTTC. This gives the protein CASSVDRGESETQYF. The full variable domain, with the rest looked up from reference TRBV2 and TRBJ2-5, is EPEVTQTPSHQVTQMGQEVILRCVPISNHLYFYWYRQILGQKVEFLVSFYNNEISEKSEIFDDQFSVERPDGSNFTLKIRSTKLEDSAMYFCASSVDRGESETQYFGPGTRLLVL.

The rearrangement uses TRBV25-1 and TRBJ1-2; unclear D gene. Per germline, CDR1 MGHDK and CDR2 SYGVNS. V lost 6 bases, J lost 5 bases, and 13 bases lay in between. CDR3 size: 13 residues. Here the CDR3 DNA reads TGTGCCAGCAGAGCGGGGATAGGATATGGCTACACCTTC. Translating gives CASRAGIGYGYTF.

The rearrangement uses TRBV19 and TRBJ1-1, with D unresolved. The CDR3 has 11 amino acids. V gave up 6 bases and J gave up 10 bases, with 12 bases separating them. In germline, CDR1 is LNHDA, CDR2 SQIVND (reference sequence). The CDR3 nucleotides read TGTGCCAGTAGCCGAACACAAACAGCTTTCTTT. Translation: CASSRTQTAFF.

The V and J genes are TRBV9 and TRBJ2-7; 7 bases line up with TRBD1. Trimming at V came to 4 bases and at J to 7 bases, leaving 11 bases not matched to a gene. CDR3 length: 14 residues. Germline CDR1 is SGDLS and CDR2 is YYNGEE. The CDR3 protein is CASSTRQGPTEQYF. The CDR3 DNA follows: TGTGCCAGCAGCACCCGACAGGGTCCTACGGAGCAGTACTTC.

The V call is TRBV11-2, the J call TRBJ1-3; no clear D gene. The CDR3 length is 16 residues. Trimming stripped 4 bases from V and 2 bases from J, with 15 bases between. CDR1 is SGHAT and CDR2 is FQNNGV in the germline V gene. The CDR3 sequence: CASSSQIRGAGNTIYF. CDR3 DNA: TGTGCCAGCAGCTCGCAAATTCGGGGTGCTGGAAACACCATATATTTT.

CDR3 bases: TGTGCCAGCAGTGAATCCCCTCGGACAGGGTCCACAGCGGAAGCTTTCTTT. Protein: CASSESPRTGSTAEAFF. The V and J genes are TRBV25-1 and TRBJ1-1; 8 bases map to TRBD1. J lost 8 bases, V lost 1 base, and 15 bases had no gene match. Germline CDR1 MGHDK, CDR2 SYGVNS. The CDR3 has 17 amino acids.

The chain combines TRBV6-5 with TRBJ2-2; possible D gene TRBD1, 5 bases. CDR3 size: 15 residues. Germline lookup yields CDR1 MNHEY and CDR2 SVGAGI. V lost 4 bases, J lost 4 bases, and 13 bases lay in between. CDR3 amino acids: CASSLRQRTTGELFF. CDR3 bases: TGTGCCAGCAGTTTGCGACAGCGAACCACCGGGGAGCTGTTTTTT.

The rearrangement links TRBV5-1 to TRBJ2-7; D is uncertain. Germline V gives CDR1 SGHRS, CDR2 YFSETQ. The length of the CDR3 is 14 residues. V was shortened by 3 bases and J by 0 bases, with 10 bases between the two germline ends. DNA of the CDR3: TGCGCCAGCAGCTCCGAAGAGATCTCCTACGAGCAGTACTTC. The encoded protein is CASSSEEISYEQYF.

Worth noting for this clone: Other nucleotide sequences from this sample produce the same CDR3. The V gene is TRBV27, the J gene TRBJ2-1, with D uncertain. The ends were cut back, 4 bases at V and 6 bases at J, with 13 bases in the middle. Per germline, CDR1 MNHEY and CDR2 SMNVEV (reference sequence). The CDR3 is 14 amino acids. The CDR3 DNA is TGTGCCAGCAGTTCATCAGAGATCATCAATGAGCAGTTCTTC. The encoded protein is CASSSSEIINEQFF.

This chain links TRBV11-2 with TRBJ2-5; either TRBD1 or TRBD2 may supply D (5 bases each). The V end was cut by 6 bases, the J end by 5 bases, with 16 bases between. The CDR3 has 14 residues. The germline gives CDR1 SGHAT, CDR2 FQNNGV. This chain's CDR3 is CASSLTRGLETQYF. The DNA of the CDR3 is TGTGCCAGCAGTTTAACCCGGGGCTTGGAGACCCAGTACTTC.

This chain links TRBV4-1 with TRBJ1-1, with TRBD1 identical over 12 bases. CDR1 and CDR2 (germline): MGHRA, YSYEKL. V lost 1 base and J lost 4; bases outside the gene matches: 10. CDR3 length: 18 residues. In nucleotides, the CDR3 is TGCGCCAGCAGCCAAGTCCCGGGACAGGGGGCGCCGGGCACTGAAGCTTTCTTT. Amino acid sequence: CASSQVPGQGAPGTEAFF.